A single sample gave rise to the 17 T cell receptor beta chains below, sequenced in a study of cytomegalovirus exposure and HLA in healthy donors. 60 Vbeta and 13 Jbeta primers were used in PCR. Produced via immunoSEQ multiplex PCR; TCRdb's table is partial and in-frame only. The table has 120,000 or so clones, 81% seen once. Sequencing was carried out using PBMCs. The receptors originated from a young man in good health and CMV-seronegative.

This chain uses TRBV4-3 with TRBJ1-2; 10 bases line up with TRBD1. The germline gives CDR1 LGHNA, CDR2 YSLEER. This CDR3 has 16 residues. V shed 4 bases and J 4 bases; nucleotides not matched to a gene: 9. In nucleotides, the CDR3 is TGCGCCAGCAGCCCTCGGGACAGGGGAGGAAGCTATGGCTACACCTTC. Its translation is CASSPRDRGGSYGYTF.

This rearrangement joins TRBV9 to TRBJ1-2; D is unresolved. This CDR3 contains 15 residues. V shed 2 bases and J shed 6 bases, with 17 bases lying between them. Germline V lookup: CDR1 SGDLS, CDR2 YYNGEE. The CDR3 sequence is CASSVSVRGTHGYTF. The CDR3 DNA reads TGTGCCAGCAGCGTCTCAGTCCGAGGAACGCATGGCTACACCTTC.

The chain combines TRBV27 with TRBJ2-7; D is undetermined. The CDR3 consists of 13 residues. Germline assignment: CDR1 MNHEY and CDR2 SMNVEV (reference sequence). V shed 6 bases and J shed 2 bases, with 11 bases lying between them. DNA for the CDR3: TGTGCCAGCAGCCCACTATACCCCTACGAGCAGTACTTC. Its protein is CASSPLYPYEQYF.

This chain connects TRBV7-3 to TRBJ1-4, with a weak D call TRBD1 (6 bases). Germline V gives CDR1 SGHTA, CDR2 FQGTGA. V was pared by 0 bases and J by 8 bases, with 22 bases between. CDR3 length: 18 amino acids. The CDR3 nucleotides are TGTGCCAGCAGCTTAACGTTTCGCCGGGACACCAAAAGGGAAAAACTGTTTTTT. Its translation is CASSLTFRRDTKREKLFF.

This clone was seen only once. The gene calls are TRBV13 and TRBJ2-1, with D perhaps matching TRBD1 (6 bases). The CDR3 has 14 residues. The germline gives CDR1 PRHDT, CDR2 FYEKMQ (reference sequence). Trimming cost V 0 bases and J 16 bases, with 19 bases left between them. The CDR3 region has the DNA TGTGCCAGCAGCTTAGGCCGGTCCCGGGACAATGTCTTCTTC. As protein: CASSLGRSRDNVFF.

The V gene is TRBV27, the J gene TRBJ1-2; D is ambiguous. Germline loops: CDR1 MNHEY, CDR2 SMNVEV (reference sequence). CDR3 length: 16 amino acids. V was shortened by 6 bases and J by 0 bases, with 17 bases between the two germline ends. The CDR3 spells CASSRVPQPSNYGYTF. CDR3 DNA sequence: TGTGCCAGCAGCCGGGTCCCTCAACCTTCTAACTATGGCTACACCTTC.

The V call is TRBV4-3, the J call TRBJ1-2, with a weak D call TRBD1 (6 bases). V was pared by 0 bases and J by 1 base, with 15 bases between. Per germline, CDR1 LGHNA and CDR2 YSLEER. The CDR3 totals 17 residues. The CDR3 nucleotides read TGCGCCAGCAGCCAAGACTCGGGTACAGGGAATAACTATGGCTACACCTTC. This gives the protein CASSQDSGTGNNYGYTF.

The chain joins TRBV5-1 to TRBJ2-3; 7 nucleotides line up with TRBD2. V was clipped by 0 bases and J by 1 base; unmatched bases: 5. This CDR3 spans 16 amino acids. The germline CDR1 and CDR2 sequences are SGHRS and YFSETQ. This chain's CDR3 is CASSLGVTSGTDTQYF. CDR3 bases: TGCGCCAGCAGCTTGGGAGTAACTAGCGGCACAGATACGCAGTATTTT.

This chain connects TRBV2 to TRBJ2-1, with 7 bases that match TRBD1. After removal of 8 bases from V and 6 bases from J, the junction contained 10 bases not matched to a gene. Germline lookup yields CDR1 SNHLY and CDR2 FYNNEI. The CDR3 is 14 residues long. CDR3 residues: CASGRQGLSNEQFF. The CDR3 DNA is TGTGCCAGCGGAAGACAGGGCTTAAGCAATGAGCAGTTCTTC. Full variable domain (rest looked up from reference TRBV2 and TRBJ2-1): EPEVTQTPSHQVTQMGQEVILRCVPISNHLYFYWYRQILGQKVEFLVSFYNNEISEKSEIFDDQFSVERPDGSNFTLKIRSTKLEDSAMYFCASGRQGLSNEQFFGPGTRLTVL.

This rearrangement joins TRBV4-3 to TRBJ2-1, with TRBD2 matching over 7 bases. This CDR3 has 15 residues. CDR1 and CDR2 (germline): LGHNA, YSLEER. Losses at the gene ends were 0 bases for V and 6 bases for J; bases not matched to a gene: 5. CDR3 bases: TGCGCCAGCAGCCAAGATAGGGGACTACCCAATGAGCAGTTCTTC. This codes for CASSQDRGLPNEQFF.

The table lists this clone with a few counts. The V call is TRBV7-7, the J call TRBJ2-1; D possibly corresponds to TRBD2 (7 bases). Trimming pared 2 bases from V and 8 bases from J, leaving 16 bases between. Germline loops: CDR1 SSHAT, CDR2 FNYEAQ (reference sequence). The CDR3 spans 15 residues. The CDR3 spells CASSLRGGRSDEQFF. The CDR3 bases are TGTGCCAGCAGCTTAAGGGGGGGAAGGTCCGATGAGCAGTTCTTC.

V usage is TRBV6-5 and J usage is TRBJ1-2, with D perhaps matching TRBD1 (5 bases). The CDR3 is made up of 13 amino acids. V shed 7 bases and J shed 4 bases, with 13 bases lying between them. CDR1 and CDR2 from the germline V gene are MNHEY and SVGAGI. The CDR3 spells CASTNQGPYGYTF. The CDR3 coding sequence is TGTGCCAGCACCAACCAGGGCCCCTATGGCTACACCTTC.

The genes are TRBV7-9 and TRBJ2-2, with TRBD1 identical over 7 bases. The CDR3 is 17 residues long. Per germline, CDR1 SEHNR and CDR2 FQNEAQ (reference sequence). V lost 0 bases, J lost 0 bases, and 4 bases stayed unmatched. The CDR3 nucleotides are TGTGCCAGCAGCTTAGCCCGGGACAGACCGAACACCGGGGAGCTGTTTTTT. Protein: CASSLARDRPNTGELFF.

In regard to this clone: The junction differs from germline at one of its ends, possibly a read error. The V call is TRBV5-1, the J call TRBJ2-7; D may be TRBD1 (6 bases). This CDR3 region has 13 residues. Germline V lookup: CDR1 SGHRS, CDR2 YFSETQ. The CDR3: CASRLGHTYEQYF. The CDR3 DNA sequence: TGCGCCAGCAGGTTGGGACATACCTACGAGCAGTACTTC.

The gene calls are TRBV6-1 and TRBJ2-1, with 7 bases fitting TRBD2. The CDR3 runs to 14 residues. Germline loops: CDR1 MNHNS, CDR2 SASEGT. J was trimmed by 4 bases and V by 2 bases; bases with no gene match: 2. CDR3 sequence: CASSEQAGYNEQFF. CDR3 DNA sequence: TGTGCCAGCAGTGAACAAGCGGGGTACAATGAGCAGTTCTTC.

The V call is TRBV7-2, the J call TRBJ2-2; possibly TRBD2 for D (7 bases). The CDR3 has 14 residues. V was trimmed by 4 bases and J by 6 bases, leaving 12 bases between them. Looked up from germline, CDR1 is SGHTA and CDR2 is FQGNSA. The chain's CDR3 is CASSYPGGAGELFF. The CDR3 region has the DNA TGTGCCAGCAGCTACCCGGGGGGCGCCGGGGAGCTGTTTTTT.

The chain is built from TRBV15 and TRBJ1-4; 7 bases match TRBD1. This CDR3 is 14 amino acids long. Germline lookup yields CDR1 LNHNV and CDR2 YYDKDF (reference sequence). Germline trimming cut 4 bases from V and 2 bases from J; bases unmatched to any gene: 1. CDR3 nucleotides: TGTGCCACCAGCACAGGGGGGACTAATGAAAAACTGTTTTTT. This sequence encodes CATSTGGTNEKLFF. Combining the CDR3 with reference TRBV15 and TRBJ1-4 gives the whole variable domain DAMVIQNPRYQVTQFGKPVTLSCSQTLNHNVMYWYQQKSSQAPKLLFHYYDKDFNNEADTPDNFQSRRPNTSFCFLDIRSPGLGDTAMYLCATSTGGTNEKLFFGSGTQLSVL.